The 30 T cell receptor delta chains presented below share a single source sample, sequenced in a study of Vγ9Vδ2 T cells in congenital toxoplasmosis. cDNA was made by template-switch reverse transcription with TRGC- and TRDC-specific primers in one tube. The TRGC primer was designed to bind both TRGC1 and TRGC2 constant genes. TCRdb redid the clone calls on the reads with CATT. The table lists about 670 delta-chain clones, 7.5% to 9% of them singletons, with 13% to 15% in the top ten. Specimen: gamma-delta T cells from blood. The receptors come from a child younger than 10 born to a mother with Toxoplasma gondii infection during pregnancy, either congenitally infected or uninfected (not recorded which).

Within the sample, this clone is medium-sized. V usage is TRDV2 and J usage is TRDJ1; TRDD3 matches 8 bases. The ends lost 1 base at V and 2 bases at J; junction bases unmatched: 8. Germline-derived CDR1 and CDR2 are GEAIGNYY and EKD. The CDR3 runs to 16 residues. The CDR3 DNA follows: TGTGCCTGTGACACGGTTTTGGGGGATTCAACCGATAAACTCATCTTT. This sequence encodes CACDTVLGDSTDKLIF.

By share, this clone counts as large. The V gene is TRDV2, the J gene TRDJ1; 10 nucleotides line up with TRDD3. There are 18 residues in the CDR3. From germline, CDR1 is GEAIGNYY and CDR2 EKD. The trim removed 1 base at V and 0 bases at J, leaving 10 bases unmatched. The DNA of the CDR3 is TGTGCCTGTGACACTGGGGACTGGGGGATCCCGTACACCGATAAACTCATCTTT. Residues: CACDTGDWGIPYTDKLIF.

This clone ranks as medium-sized. The V call is TRDV3, the J call TRDJ1; D perhaps matches TRDD3 (7 bases). V was cut by 1 base and J by 2 bases, with 23 bases left in between. Germline V gene lookup returns CDR1 TVYSNPD and CDR2 GDNSRS (reference sequence). CDR3 length: 17 residues. The CDR3 protein is CAFTPTAGDRRTDKLIF. The CDR3 nucleotides are TGTGCCTTTACTCCTACGGCCGGGGATAGGAGAACCGATAAACTCATCTTT.

Remarks on this clone: A far bigger clonotype differs at one base, so this is likely a read error. This sample includes further DNA sequences coding for the same CDR3. This sequence joins TRDV3 and TRDJ1, with D possibly matching TRDD2 (7 bases). Germline V CDR1 and CDR2: TVYSNPD, GDNSRS (reference sequence). The CDR3 has 20 amino acids. The V end was cut by 3 bases, the J end by 0 bases, with 32 bases between. The CDR3 protein is CALRPSSILGVSLYTDKLIF. CDR3 sequence (DNA): TGTGCCTTGCGGCCTTCCTCAATATTGGGGGTCAGCTTATACACCGATAAACTCATCTTT.

Notes on this clone: This probably arose from a read error, given a far larger clone one base away. In the same sample, other DNA sequences code for this CDR3. The V call is TRDV1, the J call TRDJ3; TRDD3 is a possible D gene (6 bases). The germline gives CDR1 TSWWSYY, CDR2 QGS. CDR3 size: 20 residues. This CDR3 reads CALGEGDGGLSSWDTRQMFF. The CDR3 coding sequence is TGTGCTCTTGGGGAAGGGGATGGGGGGCTTAGCTCCTGGGACACCCGACAGATGTTCTTC.

This clone was observed a few times. Since a far larger clone is one base different, this is likely a read error. The rearrangement links TRDV2 to TRDJ1; 7 nucleotides line up with TRDD3. CDR3 size: 24 residues. CDR1 GEAIGNYY and CDR2 EKD come from the germline V gene. V dropped 8 bases and J dropped 1; count of bases not matched to a gene: 39. The CDR3: CASLNLSSRRDGVTRGMSTDKLIF. The CDR3 bases are TGTGCCTCCCTGAACCTTTCCTCCCGGAGGGATGGGGTGACTCGGGGGATGAGCACCGATAAACTCATCTTT.

This clone ranks as large. In the same sample, other DNA sequences code for this CDR3. This rearrangement joins TRDV2 to TRDJ3; 12 positions agree with TRDD3. The CDR3 has 18 amino acids. Germline CDR1 and CDR2: GEAIGNYY and EKD. V trimming: 2 bases; J trimming: 3 bases; junction bases outside the gene matches: 4. The CDR3 protein is CACDILGDTSWDTRQMFF. The CDR3 DNA reads as TGTGCCTGTGACATACTGGGGGATACTAGCTGGGACACCCGACAGATGTTTTTC.

This clone ranks as large. The chain is built from TRDV2 and TRDJ1, with 13 positions matching TRDD3. CDR3 length: 18 amino acids. The germline V gene has CDR1 GEAIGNYY and CDR2 EKD. Trimming cost V 0 bases and J 2 bases; bases outside gene matches: 8. The DNA for the CDR3 is TGTGCCTGTGACACCGTACTGGGGGATACGGGAGGAACCGATAAACTCATCTTT. This gives the protein CACDTVLGDTGGTDKLIF.

This clone was counted only a few times. The protein recorded in TCRdb matches a much larger clone and deviates from this DNA's translation at residue 16, suggesting a read error; the protein here is obtained by translating the DNA. The rearrangement links TRDV1 to TRDJ1; 7 bases align to TRDD3. Germline V gene data show CDR1 as TSWWSYY and CDR2 as QGS. The CDR3 consists of 21 residues. J lost 4 bases, V lost 0 bases, and 23 bases had no gene match. The DNA for the CDR3 is TGTGCTCTTGGGGAACTTGTTCATCATTTAAGGTCCTGGGGGTTGAACGATAAACTCATCTTT. Translating gives CALGELVHHLRSWGLNDKLIF.

By share, this clone ranks as large. V and J are TRDV1 and TRDJ1, with a possible D match to TRDD3 (6 bases). This CDR3 comprises 16 residues. Germline V gene sequence: CDR1 TSWWSYY, CDR2 QGS. Trimming cost V 4 bases and J 3 bases, with 18 bases left between them. CDR3 in DNA: TGTGCTCTTGGGGGACCACTCTTCTGGGGCCCCGATAAACTCATCTTT. It is translated as CALGGPLFWGPDKLIF.

This clone is large within its sample. The chain recombines TRDV1 with TRDJ1, with D possibly being TRDD2 (5 bases). The CDR3 has 14 amino acids. The germline gives CDR1 TSWWSYY, CDR2 QGS. V lost 4 bases and J lost 0, with 9 bases in between. In nucleotides, the CDR3 is TGTGCTCTTGGGGCCCGTTCCTACACCGATAAACTCATCTTT. Encoded protein: CALGARSYTDKLIF.

This clone is labeled large. This chain connects TRDV1 to TRDJ1; D perhaps matches TRDD3 (5 bases). The CDR3 length is 19 residues. V was clipped by 1 base and J by 0 bases, with 21 bases between them. Per germline, CDR1 TSWWSYY and CDR2 QGS. CDR3 in amino acids: CALGERGTRGYPNTDKLIF. The DNA for the CDR3 is TGTGCTCTTGGGGAACGAGGAACTCGGGGGTACCCTAACACCGATAAACTCATCTTT.

This clone was detected only a few times. The likely explanation is a read error, given a far larger clone one base away. The chain is built from TRAV29/DV5 and TRDJ1, with D maybe TRDD2 (6 bases). V shed 2 bases and J shed 0 bases, with 23 bases lying between them. The CDR3 extends over 18 amino acids. Per the germline V gene, CDR1 is NSMFDY and CDR2 is ISSIKDK. CDR3: CAARGFLFASRYTDKLIF. For the CDR3, the DNA is TGTGCAGCAAGAGGCTTCCTCTTCGCCTCTCGGTACACCGATAAACTCATCTTT.

This clone appeared a few times. With a much larger clone just one base away, this may be a read error. The chain couples TRDV1 to TRDJ1; TRDD3 matches at 8 bases. The CDR3 length is 19 residues. The V gene end was trimmed by 2 bases and the J gene end by 3 bases; junction bases not matched to a gene: 17. CDR1 TSWWSYY and CDR2 QGS come from the germline V gene. The CDR3: CALGERVPMYWGAPDKLIF. Here the CDR3 DNA reads TGTGCTCTTGGGGAAAGGGTCCCCATGTACTGGGGGGCACCCGATAAACTCATCTTT.

The table lists this clone with a few counts. One base separates it from a far larger clone, so it is likely a read error. This sample includes further DNA sequences coding for the same CDR3. This chain uses TRDV1 with TRDJ2; D is possibly TRDD2 or TRDD3 (5 bases each). V lost 4 bases and J lost 3, with 39 bases in between. Looked up from germline, CDR1 is TSWWSYY and CDR2 is QGS. The CDR3 has 24 residues. The CDR3, as DNA: TGTGCTCTTGGGGCCACCGGTCTGGCTTCCACTGGAAGTCCCCGCGGCCGGCTGACAGCACAACTCTTCTTT. It specifies CALGATGLASTGSPRGRLTAQLFF.

The genes are TRDV1 and TRDJ1; D unresolved. Germline assignment: CDR1 TSWWSYY and CDR2 QGS. V was trimmed by 1 base and J by 3 bases, leaving 27 bases between them. The CDR3 is 20 residues long. The CDR3 spells CALGERGTTRLLERADKLIF. The CDR3 DNA sequence: TGTGCTCTTGGGGAACGAGGGACTACTCGGTTACTCGAACGAGCCGATAAACTCATCTTT.

With respect to this clone: It is likely a read error: a sequence one base away is far more abundant. This chain connects TRDV2 to TRDJ1; TRDD3 aligns across 9 bases. Germline V gives CDR1 GEAIGNYY, CDR2 EKD. The J segment lost 9 bases and the V segment lost 0 bases, leaving 4 bases of the junction unmatched. CDR3 length: 13 amino acids. The DNA for the CDR3 is TGTGCCTGTGACACCTGGGGGATAGCACAACTCATCTTT. Translated, it gives CACDTWGIAQLIF.

This clone was picked up a small number of times. This likely reflects a read error, since a far larger clone is one base away. The same CDR3 arises from other DNA sequences in this sample as well. V usage is TRAV29/DV5 and J usage is TRDJ3; TRDD3 aligns across 11 bases. The CDR3 is 23 amino acids. CDR1 is NSMFDY and CDR2 is ISSIKDK in the germline V gene. CDR3 sequence: CAASLTPPGLGDTSSWDTRQMFF. As DNA, the CDR3 is TGTGCAGCAAGCTTAACCCCTCCTGGGCTGGGGGATACAAGCTCCTGGGACACCCGTCAGATGTTTTTC.

This clone is large. This chain uses TRDV1 with TRDJ1, with TRDD2 as a possible D gene (5 bases). This CDR3 contains 14 residues. CDR1 is TSWWSYY and CDR2 is QGS in the germline V gene. V lost 3 bases and J lost 9, with 17 bases in between. The CDR3 here is CALGEQDSCRQLIF. CDR3 bases: TGTGCTCTTGGGGAGCAGGATTCCTGTCGGCAACTCATCTTT.

Regarding this clone: TCRdb assigns this DNA the protein of a much larger clone, which departs from its translation at residue 15; this likely reflects a read error, and the protein shown comes from translating the DNA. The rearrangement uses TRAV38-2/DV8 and TRDJ1; 10 bases are shared with TRDD3. The CDR3 spans 21 residues. The ends lost 0 bases at V and 4 bases at J; junction bases unmatched: 21. The germline CDR1 and CDR2 sequences are TSESDYY and QEAYKQQN. DNA for the CDR3: TGTGCTTATAGGAGCGCGCTTGTTTCCTACGTACTGGGGGATGCCTTCGATAAACTCATCTTT. This sequence encodes CAYRSALVSYVLGDAFDKLIF.

By sample fraction, this clone is large. This chain joins TRDV2 and TRDJ2, with TRDD3 matching 8 bases. Losses at the gene ends were 0 bases for V and 7 bases for J; bases not matched to a gene: 0. CDR1 and CDR2 (germline): GEAIGNYY, EKD. The CDR3 runs 13 residues. The CDR3 region is CACDTWGIAQLFF. The CDR3 bases are TGTGCCTGTGACACCTGGGGGATAGCACAACTCTTCTTT.

This clone rates as large. The chain employs TRDV2 and TRDJ1; 8 bases are shared with TRDD3. The V gene end was trimmed by 0 bases and the J gene end by 1 base; junction bases not matched to a gene: 6. From germline, CDR1 is GEAIGNYY and CDR2 EKD. This CDR3 is built from 16 residues. CDR3 bases: TGTGCCTGTGACACCGCCGGGATACGCGGCACCGATAAACTCATCTTT. It yields the protein CACDTAGIRGTDKLIF.

For this clone: A read error may be the cause here, since a much bigger clone is one base away. The V gene is TRDV1, the J gene TRDJ1, with D possibly TRDD3 on 6 matching bases. Trimming removed 1 base from V and 4 bases from J, with 34 bases in between. CDR3 length: 22 amino acids. In germline, CDR1 is TSWWSYY, CDR2 QGS. CDR3 region: CALGEQRPTPLGYPSGHDKLIF. CDR3 in DNA: TGTGCTCTTGGGGAACAGCGACCTACGCCTCTGGGGTACCCATCGGGACACGATAAACTCATCTTT.

This clone was seen only a few times. This DNA's translation differs at residue 6 from TCRdb's protein, which comes from a much larger clone; a read error is likely, and the protein shown is translated from the DNA. The genes are TRAV38-2/DV8 and TRDJ1; TRDD3 agrees at 7 bases. The germline gives CDR1 TSESDYY, CDR2 QEAYKQQN. The CDR3 is made up of 20 amino acids. After removal of 2 bases from V and 2 bases from J, the junction contained 21 bases not matched to a gene. The chain's CDR3 is CAYRSNFLRGIQALTDKLIF. In DNA form, the CDR3 reads TGTGCTTATAGGAGTAATTTCCTGCGGGGGATCCAGGCGTTGACCGATAAACTCATCTTT.

On this clone: This may be a read error, as it is one base from a much larger clone. Other DNA sequences from this sample encode an identical CDR3 as well. V usage is TRDV1 and J usage is TRDJ1; the D is unclear. This CDR3 is 17 amino acids long. The germline gives CDR1 TSWWSYY, CDR2 QGS. The germline V and J ends were trimmed by 2 bases and 5 bases, with 21 bases remaining between them. The CDR3 sequence is CALGERPISLGGDKLIF. The CDR3 bases are TGTGCTCTTGGGGAAAGGCCGATATCCCTCGGCGGAGATAAACTCATCTTT.

This clone is categorized as large. The V gene is TRDV3, the J gene TRDJ1; 12 bases line up with TRDD3. Germline CDR1 is TVYSNPD and CDR2 is GDNSRS (reference sequence). This CDR3 is 18 amino acids long. The junction had 11 bases not matched to a gene; V was cut back by 0 bases and J by 0 bases. CDR3 sequence reads: CAFSPRTGGYSYTDKLIF. The CDR3 coding sequence is TGTGCCTTTAGCCCCCGTACTGGGGGATACTCCTACACCGATAAACTCATCTTT.

This clone was recorded a few times. V and J are TRDV1 and TRDJ1, with 8 bases identical to TRDD3. The length of the CDR3 is 22 residues. The V segment lost 2 bases and the J segment 6 bases; nucleotides outside the gene matches: 29. CDR1 and CDR2 (germline): TSWWSYY, QGS. CDR3 region: CALGESPREPTDILGGYNKLIF. The CDR3 DNA reads as TGTGCTCTTGGGGAATCACCTCGTGAACCTACCGACATACTGGGGGGATATAATAAACTCATCTTT.

As concerns this clone: The same CDR3 is also encoded by other DNA sequences in this sample. The gene calls are TRDV2 and TRDJ1; 13 nucleotides align to TRDD3. The V gene's germline CDR1 is GEAIGNYY and CDR2 EKD. Losses at the gene ends were 0 bases for V and 2 bases for J; bases not matched to a gene: 5. The CDR3 runs 17 residues. CDR3 loop: CACDTGTGGYATDKLIF. CDR3 DNA sequence: TGTGCCTGTGACACCGGAACTGGGGGATACGCAACCGATAAACTCATCTTT.

This clone was recorded a few times. A read error is likely here: a far larger clone is one base away. V and J are TRAV29/DV5 and TRDJ1; TRDD2 is a possible D gene (6 bases). The V end lost 2 bases, the J end lost 0 bases, and 23 bases lay between the germline ends. The V gene's germline CDR1 is NSMFDY and CDR2 ISSIKDK. This CDR3 region has 18 residues. CDR3 sequence: CAARDFLLASRYTDKLIF. The CDR3 nucleotides are TGTGCAGCAAGAGACTTCCTCCTCGCCTCTCGGTACACCGATAAACTCATCTTT. The variable domain in full, completed from reference TRAV29/DV5 and TRDJ1, reads DQQVKQNSPSLSVQEGRISILNCDYTNSMFDYFLWYKKYPAEGPTFLISISSIKDKNEDGRFTVFLNKSAKHLSLHIVPSQPGDSAVYFCAARDFLLASRYTDKLIFGKGTRVTVEP.

This clone is categorized as large. The genes are TRDV2 and TRDJ3, with 7 bases identical to TRDD3. V gave up 3 bases and J gave up 0 bases; unmatched junction bases: 1. The germline gives CDR1 GEAIGNYY, CDR2 EKD. This CDR3 is built from 16 residues. CDR3 sequence: CACDWGSSWDTRQMFF. For the CDR3, the DNA is TGTGCCTGTGACTGGGGGAGCTCCTGGGACACCCGACAGATGTTTTTC.